This T cell receptor beta chain comes out of a study of OX40 agonist ivuxolimab in advanced cancers. Generated by immunoSEQ multiplex PCR, the TCRdb table keeps only in-frame clones and is missing some. The sample has some 90,000 clones, around 87% seen once. If patients had autoimmune disease history or systemic immunosuppression, they were excluded. This sample comprised CD4+ or CD8+ T cells sorted from blood, obtained in a trial of the OX40 agonist ivuxolimab. The receptor comes from an adult with an advanced solid tumor such as melanoma, head and neck, liver or kidney cancer.

Here the CDR3 reads CASSLVRTIDDEQFF. DNA of the CDR3: TGTGCCAGCAGCTTGGTGCGGACTATCGACGATGAGCAGTTCTTC. The chain is built from TRBV5-6 and TRBJ2-1; weak D call: TRBD2 (6 bases). This CDR3 is built from 15 residues. Trimming took 0 bases from V and 8 from J, leaving 15 bases between them. Germline V CDR1 and CDR2: SGHDT, YYEEEE. The variable domain in full, completed from reference TRBV5-6 and TRBJ2-1, reads DAGVTQSPTHLIKTRGQQVTLRCSPKSGHDTVSWYQQALGQGPQFIFQYYEEEERQRGNFPDRFSGHQFPNYSSELNVNALLLGDSALYLCASSLVRTIDDEQFFGPGTRLTVL.